Listed here are 23 T cell receptor beta chains from one sample, sequenced in a study of cytomegalovirus exposure and HLA in healthy donors. PCR was performed using 60 Vbeta and 13 Jbeta primers. TCRdb's table, derived via immunoSEQ multiplex PCR, lists solely in-frame clones and lacks some. This sample has about 100,000 clones; approximately 72% occur once, and the top ten carry 13% to 15%. Sequencing was performed on PBMCs. Source of these receptors: a male donor in good health and CMV-seropositive.

The chain uses TRBV5-4 and TRBJ2-1, with D possibly TRBD1 on 6 matching bases. The germline V and J ends were trimmed by 4 bases and 5 bases, with 19 bases remaining between them. Germline CDR1 SGHNT, CDR2 YYREEE (reference sequence). CDR3 length: 16 residues. CDR3 nucleotide sequence: TGTGCCAGCAGCGGACAACTGACAGGCAGACACAATGAGCAGTTCTTC. This codes for CASSGQLTGRHNEQFF.

As DNA, the CDR3 is TGTGCCAGCAGCGGATGGACAGGGGAGGGGGAGCAGTACTTC. As protein: CASSGWTGEGEQYF. V usage is TRBV11-3 and J usage is TRBJ2-7; 9 bases agree with TRBD1. CDR1 SGHNT and CDR2 YENEEA come from the germline V gene. J gave up 7 bases and V 5 bases, and 9 bases lay outside the gene matches. This CDR3 has 14 residues.

The V call is TRBV7-9, the J call TRBJ2-7; possibly TRBD2 for D (5 bases). Looked up from germline, CDR1 is SEHNR and CDR2 is FQNEAQ (reference sequence). The CDR3 has 15 residues. Trimming removed 4 bases from V and 3 bases from J, with 16 bases in between. The CDR3 protein is CASSSGKETSYEQYF. For the CDR3, the DNA is TGTGCCAGCAGCTCCGGGAAGGAGACAAGCTACGAGCAGTACTTC. The full variable domain, in which reference TRBV7-9 and TRBJ2-7 provide the parts outside the CDR3, is DTGVSQNPRHKITKRGQNVTFRCDPISEHNRLYWYRQTLGQGPEFLTYFQNEAQLEKSRLLSDRFSAERPKGSFSTLEIQRTEQGDSAMYLCASSSGKETSYEQYFGPGTRLTVT.

This clone showed up just a few times. The rearrangement links TRBV27 to TRBJ2-2; 9 nucleotides line up with TRBD1. CDR1 and CDR2 from the germline V gene are MNHEY and SMNVEV (reference sequence). V gave up 5 bases and J gave up 0 bases; unmatched junction bases: 4. The CDR3 length is 16 residues. The CDR3 here is CASSIYRGPNTGELFF. The CDR3 DNA is TGTGCCAGCAGTATCTACAGGGGGCCGAACACCGGGGAGCTGTTTTTT.

For this clone: Compared with germline, one end of the junction differs, possibly owing to a read error. This chain joins TRBV11-2 and TRBJ1-6, with no clear D. CDR1 and CDR2 from the germline V gene are SGHAT and FQNNGV. The CDR3 totals 12 residues. Here the CDR3 reads CASRPPGSPLHF. DNA of the CDR3: TGTGCCAGCAGGCCCCCCGGGTCACCTCTCCACTTT.

This chain joins TRBV4-2 and TRBJ2-3, with a possible D match to TRBD1 (6 bases). The V gene lost 0 bases and the J gene lost 1 base, with 20 bases spanning the gap. The CDR3 contains 19 residues. Germline CDR1 is LGHNA and CDR2 is YNFKEQ. CDR3 sequence reads: CASSQDRRVDSPGTDTQYF. Written as DNA, the CDR3 is TGTGCCAGCAGCCAAGATAGAAGGGTGGACAGCCCCGGCACAGATACGCAGTATTTT.

The rearrangement uses TRBV7-6 and TRBJ1-1; D unresolved. V lost 4 bases, J lost 4 bases, and 13 bases lay in between. Germline CDR1 and CDR2: SGHVS and FNYEAQ. CDR3 length: 14 residues. The CDR3 loop is CASSSAGGITEAFF. The DNA for the CDR3 is TGTGCCAGCAGCTCAGCGGGAGGAATCACTGAAGCTTTCTTT. The variable domain in full, with the rest retrieved from reference TRBV7-6 and TRBJ1-1, is GAGVSQSPRYKVTKRGQDVALRCDPISGHVSLYWYRQALGQGPEFLTYFNYEAQQDKSGLPNDRFSAERPEGSISTLTIQRTEQRDSAMYRCASSSAGGITEAFFGQGTRLTVV.

The CDR3 loop reads CASSYGSSRDTQYF. The CDR3 bases are TGTGCCAGCAGCTACGGTTCCTCGAGGGATACGCAGTATTTT. This chain connects TRBV13 to TRBJ2-3; D remains unclear. CDR3 length equals 14 residues. Trimming removed 4 bases at V and 6 bases at J, with 14 bases between. Germline-derived CDR1 and CDR2 are PRHDT and FYEKMQ (reference sequence).

The rearrangement uses TRBV5-4 and TRBJ2-1; TRBD1 matches 7 bases. With V trimmed by 0 bases and J by 2 bases, 2 bases remained unmatched. The CDR3 contains 15 residues. Germline CDR1 is SGHNT and CDR2 is YYREEE (reference sequence). The CDR3 bases are TGTGCCAGCAGCTTGGGACAGGGCACCTACAATGAGCAGTTCTTC. This encodes CASSLGQGTYNEQFF.

The V and J genes are TRBV30 and TRBJ2-3; 7 bases align to TRBD1. J was trimmed by 0 bases and V by 1 base; bases with no gene match: 4. The length of the CDR3 is 15 residues. CDR1 is GTSNPN and CDR2 is SVGIG in the germline V gene (reference sequence). CDR3 nucleotides: TGTGCCTGGAGTGCGGGACAGAGTAGCACAGATACGCAGTATTTT. It yields the protein CAWSAGQSSTDTQYF.

This clone was counted a few times. The chain employs TRBV19 and TRBJ2-5; 8 nucleotides match TRBD2. The J segment lost 7 bases and the V segment lost 4 bases, leaving 5 bases of the junction unmatched. The CDR3 spans 13 residues. Germline CDR1 is LNHDA and CDR2 is SQIVND (reference sequence). The CDR3 region has the DNA TGTGCCAGTAGTACGGGACTAGGGGGGACCCAGTACTTC. It yields the protein CASSTGLGGTQYF.

V and J are TRBV2 and TRBJ1-2, with D maybe TRBD1 (6 bases). Trimming stripped 6 bases from V and 6 bases from J, with 11 bases between. Looked up from germline, CDR1 is SNHLY and CDR2 is FYNNEI. This CDR3 is built from 12 residues. The CDR3 sequence: CASRQGGDGYTF. In DNA form, the CDR3 reads TGTGCCAGCAGGCAAGGGGGGGATGGCTACACCTTC. Combining the CDR3 with reference TRBV2 and TRBJ1-2 gives the whole variable domain EPEVTQTPSHQVTQMGQEVILRCVPISNHLYFYWYRQILGQKVEFLVSFYNNEISEKSEIFDDQFSVERPDGSNFTLKIRSTKLEDSAMYFCASRQGGDGYTFGSGTRLTVV.

V usage is TRBV11-3 and J usage is TRBJ2-3; D unclear. This CDR3 is 12 amino acids long. Germline V CDR1 and CDR2: SGHNT, YENEEA. V lost 3 bases and J lost 2, with 3 bases in between. The CDR3 bases are TGTGCCAGCAGCTTCGTCACAGATACGCAGTATTTT. As protein: CASSFVTDTQYF.

This chain uses TRBV19 with TRBJ2-1; TRBD1 aligns across 9 bases. Germline loops: CDR1 LNHDA, CDR2 SQIVND (reference sequence). The CDR3 is 15 amino acids. V lost 6 bases and J lost 9; bases outside the gene matches: 12. The CDR3 protein is CASRRPGQGGFEQFF. The CDR3, as DNA: TGTGCCAGTAGGAGGCCGGGACAGGGAGGCTTTGAGCAGTTCTTC.

The chain uses TRBV5-1 and TRBJ1-1, with D perhaps TRBD1 (6 bases). Per germline, CDR1 SGHRS and CDR2 YFSETQ. Trimming cost V 3 bases and J 4 bases, with 16 bases left between them. CDR3 size: 15 residues. CDR3 in DNA: TGCGCCAGCAGCTCGGGGGCGGGGGGGCCCACTGAAGCTTTCTTT. This encodes CASSSGAGGPTEAFF.

This chain uses TRBV5-1 with TRBJ1-2, with a possible D match to TRBD1 (6 bases). Looked up from germline, CDR1 is SGHRS and CDR2 is YFSETQ. The V end was cut by 4 bases, the J end by 3 bases, with 16 bases between. The CDR3 is made up of 15 amino acids. CDR3 sequence: CASSPTYSGDYGYTF. The CDR3 bases are TGCGCCAGCAGCCCGACCTACTCAGGGGACTATGGCTACACCTTC.

The chain combines TRBV7-2 with TRBJ1-1; D ambiguous. V dropped 5 bases and J dropped 5 bases, with 12 bases sitting between them. Germline lookup yields CDR1 SGHTA and CDR2 FQGNSA. The CDR3 totals 13 residues. CDR3 sequence reads: CASSVTSETEAFF. The CDR3 nucleotides read TGTGCCAGCAGCGTGACATCAGAGACTGAAGCTTTCTTT.

This chain joins TRBV2 and TRBJ2-2; 8 nucleotides line up with TRBD1. In germline, CDR1 is SNHLY, CDR2 FYNNEI. The ends lost 6 bases at V and 5 bases at J; junction bases unmatched: 8. The CDR3 loop spans 15 amino acids. CDR3 bases: TGTGCCAGCAGGCGAGACAGGGGCAGGACCGGGGAGCTGTTTTTT. This gives the protein CASRRDRGRTGELFF.

Written as DNA, the CDR3 is TGTGCCAGCAGCTCCTCTGGGACAGGGAATAGGGGCTACACCTTC. Encoded protein: CASSSSGTGNRGYTF. The V gene is TRBV9, the J gene TRBJ1-2; 9 nucleotides agree with TRBD1. CDR3 length: 15 residues. Germline CDR1 reads SGDLS; CDR2 reads YYNGEE. V was clipped by 4 bases and J by 8 bases; unmatched bases: 12.

The rearrangement links TRBV7-2 to TRBJ1-6, with a possible D match to TRBD1 (6 bases). V lost 6 bases, J lost 7 bases, and 19 bases lay in between. Germline lookup yields CDR1 SGHTA and CDR2 FQGNSA. The CDR3 contains 16 residues. This chain's CDR3 is CASRSDSGSINSPLHF. The CDR3 DNA reads TGTGCCAGCAGATCGGACAGTGGATCGATCAATTCACCCCTCCACTTT.

The V call is TRBV25-1, the J call TRBJ2-7, with TRBD1 matching 10 bases. Losses at the gene ends were 4 bases for V and 10 bases for J; bases not matched to a gene: 10. Germline V gives CDR1 MGHDK, CDR2 SYGVNS. CDR3 length: 14 amino acids. CDR3 bases: TGTGCCAGCAGTGTGGCCTCGGGACAGGGGATTCAGTACTTC. It yields the protein CASSVASGQGIQYF.

V and J are TRBV10-3 and TRBJ2-2; 8 nucleotides line up with TRBD1. V was pared by 2 bases and J by 5 bases, with 13 bases of the junction left unmatched. Germline V CDR1 and CDR2: ENHRY, SYGVKD. This CDR3 has 18 amino acids. CDR3 DNA sequence: TGTGCCATCAGTGAGACGGCAGGGGGCCGCAGAAGGACCGGGGAGCTGTTTTTT. Translated, it gives CAISETAGGRRRTGELFF.

The rearrangement joins TRBV19 to TRBJ2-7, with 8 bases aligning to TRBD1. Trimming cost V 1 base and J 3 bases; bases outside gene matches: 5. There are 15 residues in the CDR3. Germline V CDR1 and CDR2: LNHDA, SQIVND (reference sequence). The CDR3 bases are TGTGCCAGTAGTATAGGGACAGGGAAGGGCTACGAGCAGTACTTC. Its translation: CASSIGTGKGYEQYF.